Here is one T cell receptor (beta chain) with its context. Its antigen is currently not known. Nothing much larger sits one base from this clone, and base qualities are not available. This sample is drawn from a study of identical twins listed by TCRdb under 2016. Regarding the research as a whole: To test whether fetal clonotypes persist, this study deep-sequenced TCR alpha and beta repertoires from monozygotic twins, from unrelated adults of various ages, and from cord blood. Replicate twin experiments were performed at different times using different library preparation protocols to rule out contamination.

All donors were healthy Caucasians. The twin cohort consisted of three pairs of female monozygotic twins, all aged roughly 18 to 30 years. CD4+ and CD8+ T cell populations were isolated with positive isolation kits from Invitrogen. Measured from the cysteine to the phenylalanine, the CDR3 is 14 residues long. Only CDR3 DNA is held: 42 bases, read in frame from base 1. V lost 3 bases and J lost 7 bases, and the count of bases not matched to a germline gene is 5. Receptor amplification or capture employed 5' RACE. The sequencing machine was an Illumina HiSeq 2000. A universal primer binding site was introduced by template switching, and a unique molecular identifier was present in the final cDNA, enabling accurate counting of TCR cDNA molecules. First-strand cDNA for TCR alpha and beta chains was synthesized from specific primers in the conserved constant-segment region. To control for contamination, every cDNA library was double barcoded, receiving both a SMART-Mk sample barcode and Illumina barcodes. Two successive PCR steps introduced TruSeq adapter sequences along with Illumina sample barcodes. TCR alpha and beta cDNA libraries were sequenced on the Illumina HiSeq platform with custom primers. In the original analysis: Raw reads were processed with MiGEC to extract unique molecular identifiers, and MiXCR was used to determine CDR3 positions. For each individual, recombination models were inferred using an EM algorithm with the repgenHMM and IGoR tools. Shared clonotype analysis was performed with the tcR package in R, normalizing sharing by the product of cloneset sizes. To study raw recombination free of thymic and clonal selection effects, out-of-frame nonproductive sequences were analyzed. TCRdb itself trimmed the public reads at Q25 with fastp, ran MiXCR and retained productive beta chains. CDR3 protein duplicates are merged, each entry listing the most common genes and DNA. The V and J calls here are based on TCRdb, not the publication. This sample has about 300,000 distinct CDR3 sequences in its table, and 10% to 15% of those were observed once. About 7% of the sample is in the top ten clones.

General findings and caveats noted by the study authors: Abundant cord blood beta clonotypes had fewer insertions, young adult naive repertoires showed a similar but weaker trend, and memory repertoires showed no such trend. In monozygotic twins, out-of-frame TCR alpha sharing was systematically underestimated by recombination models, although the models agreed with sharing between unrelated individuals. Zero-insertion analyses could be partly confounded by invariant T cells such as MAIT and iNKT, though diverse VJ usage argued against such confounding for most clonotypes. Out-of-frame TCR alpha sequences shared between twins showed an excess of low generation-probability sequences compared with coincidental sharing between unrelated individuals. In beta out-of-frame sequences, excess twin sharing was weaker, because having fewer shared sequences lowered the signal-to-noise ratio. Because the same donors could not be followed over many years, the conclusions relied on cross-sectional statistical analysis.

This sample was shared with a second study, whose subject was yellow fever vaccine responses in identical twins. As that second paper reports: The T cell response to vaccination in identical twins was reported by the authors to appear partly convergent and partly personalized. The study precisely tracked vaccine-responding T cell clones in identical twins.

The rearrangement combines TRBV12-3 or TRBV12-4 with TRBJ1-4, with 7 bases in between that match TRBD1. Input material: CD8+ T cells sorted from blood. The receptor was isolated from a woman aged 18 to 35 in good health. In nucleotide form, the sequence is TGTGCCAGCAGTTTGGGCAGGGGGGTTGAAAAACTGTTTTTT. This sequence encodes CASSLGRGVEKLFF.